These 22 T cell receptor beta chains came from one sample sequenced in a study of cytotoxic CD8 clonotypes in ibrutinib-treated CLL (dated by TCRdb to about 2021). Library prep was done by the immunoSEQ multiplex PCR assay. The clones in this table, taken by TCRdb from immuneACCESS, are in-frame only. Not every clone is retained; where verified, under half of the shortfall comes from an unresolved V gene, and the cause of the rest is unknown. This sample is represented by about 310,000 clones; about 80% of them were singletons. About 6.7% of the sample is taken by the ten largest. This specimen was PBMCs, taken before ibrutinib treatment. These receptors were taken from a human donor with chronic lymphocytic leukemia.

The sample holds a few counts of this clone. The CDR3 protein is CASSGSGRGSAEQFF. CDR3 nucleotide sequence: TGTGCCAGCAGCGGGAGCGGGAGGGGGTCCGCTGAGCAGTTCTTC. V usage is TRBV9 and J usage is TRBJ2-1; 10 nucleotides line up with TRBD2. Germline loops: CDR1 SGDLS, CDR2 YYNGEE. V lost 3 bases, J lost 9 bases, and 9 bases stayed unmatched. The CDR3 consists of 15 residues. The variable domain in full, completed from reference TRBV9 and TRBJ2-1, reads DSGVTQTPKHLITATGQRVTLRCSPRSGDLSVYWYQQSLDQGLQFLIQYYNGEERAKGNILERFSAQQFPDLHSELNLSSLELGDSALYFCASSGSGRGSAEQFFGPGTRLTVL.

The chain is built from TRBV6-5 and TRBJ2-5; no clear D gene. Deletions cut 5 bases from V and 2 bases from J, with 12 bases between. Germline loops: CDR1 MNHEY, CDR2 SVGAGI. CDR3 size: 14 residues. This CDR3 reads CASSPPESQETQYF. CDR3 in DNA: TGTGCCAGCAGTCCCCCGGAAAGTCAAGAGACCCAGTACTTC.

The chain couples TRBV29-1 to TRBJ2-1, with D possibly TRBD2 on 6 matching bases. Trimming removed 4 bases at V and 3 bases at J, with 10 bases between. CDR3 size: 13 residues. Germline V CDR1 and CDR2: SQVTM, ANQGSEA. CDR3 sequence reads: CSVAGVGYNEQFF. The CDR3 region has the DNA TGCAGCGTTGCGGGAGTGGGCTACAATGAGCAGTTCTTC.

DNA of the CDR3: TGTGCCAGCAGTTTACGCTTAGAGACCCAGTACTTC. Amino acids: CASSLRLETQYF. The J gene is TRBJ2-5, the V gene TRBV28, with no clear D. V was shortened by 2 bases and J by 4 bases, with 5 bases between the two germline ends. This CDR3 has 12 amino acids. Germline V gives CDR1 MDHEN, CDR2 SYDVKM.

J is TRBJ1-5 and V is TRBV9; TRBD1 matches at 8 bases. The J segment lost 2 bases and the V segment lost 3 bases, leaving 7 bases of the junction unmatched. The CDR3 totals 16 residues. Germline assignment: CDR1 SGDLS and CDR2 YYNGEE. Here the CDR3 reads CASSESTGGGNQPQHF. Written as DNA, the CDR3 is TGTGCCAGCAGCGAAAGCACAGGGGGAGGCAATCAGCCCCAGCATTTT. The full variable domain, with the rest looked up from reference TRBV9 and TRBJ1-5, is DSGVTQTPKHLITATGQRVTLRCSPRSGDLSVYWYQQSLDQGLQFLIQYYNGEERAKGNILERFSAQQFPDLHSELNLSSLELGDSALYFCASSESTGGGNQPQHFGDGTRLSIL.

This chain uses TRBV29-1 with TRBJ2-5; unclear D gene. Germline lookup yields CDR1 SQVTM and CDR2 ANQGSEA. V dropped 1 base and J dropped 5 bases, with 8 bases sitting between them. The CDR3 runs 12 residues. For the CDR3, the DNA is TGCAGCGTTGAAGCCTATAGGGAGACCCAGTACTTC. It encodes CSVEAYRETQYF.

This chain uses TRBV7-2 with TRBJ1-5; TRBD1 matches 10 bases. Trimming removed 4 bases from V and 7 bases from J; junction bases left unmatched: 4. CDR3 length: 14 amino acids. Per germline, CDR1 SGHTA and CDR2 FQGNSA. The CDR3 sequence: CASSYRDRGQPQHF. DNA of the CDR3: TGTGCCAGCAGCTACCGGGACAGGGGACAGCCCCAGCATTTT.

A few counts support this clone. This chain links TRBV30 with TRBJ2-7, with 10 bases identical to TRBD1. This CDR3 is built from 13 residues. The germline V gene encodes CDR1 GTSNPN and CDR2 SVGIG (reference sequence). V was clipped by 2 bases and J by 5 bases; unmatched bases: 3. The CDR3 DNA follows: TGTGCCTGGAGTTGGACAGGGGGGGACGAGCAGTACTTC. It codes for CAWSWTGGDEQYF. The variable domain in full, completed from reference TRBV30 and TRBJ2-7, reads SQTIHQWPATLVQPVGSPLSLECTVEGTSNPNLYWYRQAAGRGLQLLFYSVGIGQISSEVPQNLSASRPQDRQFILSSKKLLLSDSGFYLCAWSWTGGDEQYFGPGTRLTVT.

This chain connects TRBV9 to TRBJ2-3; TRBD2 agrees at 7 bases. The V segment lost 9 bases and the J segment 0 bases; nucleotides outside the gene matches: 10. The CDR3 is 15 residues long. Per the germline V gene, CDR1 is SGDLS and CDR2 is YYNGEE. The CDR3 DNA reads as TGTGCCACCGCGGAATTTAGCGGGAGCACAGATACGCAGTATTTT. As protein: CATAEFSGSTDTQYF.

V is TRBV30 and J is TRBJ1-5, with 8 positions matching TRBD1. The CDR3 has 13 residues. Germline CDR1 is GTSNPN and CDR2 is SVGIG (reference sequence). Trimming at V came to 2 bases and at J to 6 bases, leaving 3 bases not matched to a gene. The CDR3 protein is CAWSSGGFQPQHF. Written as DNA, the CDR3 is TGTGCCTGGAGTTCAGGGGGCTTTCAGCCCCAGCATTTT.

CDR3 DNA: TGCGCCAGCAGCGCAGAATGGTCGGGGGAAAAACTGTTTTTT. Residues: CASSAEWSGEKLFF. This chain connects TRBV5-1 to TRBJ1-4, with D uncertain. The CDR3 loop spans 14 amino acids. Germline CDR1 reads SGHRS; CDR2 reads YFSETQ. With 4 bases removed from V and 8 bases from J, the gap between germline ends came to 15 bases.

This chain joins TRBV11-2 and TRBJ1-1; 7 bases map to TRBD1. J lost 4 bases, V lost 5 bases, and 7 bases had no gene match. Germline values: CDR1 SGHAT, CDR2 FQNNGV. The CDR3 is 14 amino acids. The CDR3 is CASSHDRESTEAFF. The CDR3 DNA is TGTGCCAGCAGCCATGACAGGGAGTCCACTGAAGCTTTCTTT.

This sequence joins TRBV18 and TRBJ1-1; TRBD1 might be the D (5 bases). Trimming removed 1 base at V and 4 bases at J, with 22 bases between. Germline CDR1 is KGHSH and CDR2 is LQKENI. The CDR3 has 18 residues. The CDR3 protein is CASSPRRDQGATATEAFF. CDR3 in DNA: TGTGCCAGCTCACCACGACGGGACCAAGGGGCGACGGCCACTGAAGCTTTCTTT.

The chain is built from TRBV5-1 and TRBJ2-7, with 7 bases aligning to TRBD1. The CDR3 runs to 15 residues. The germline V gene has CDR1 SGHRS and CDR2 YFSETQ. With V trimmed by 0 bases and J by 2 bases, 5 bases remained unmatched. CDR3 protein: CASSLAATGTYEQYF. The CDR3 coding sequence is TGCGCCAGCAGCTTGGCCGCGACAGGGACCTACGAGCAGTACTTC.

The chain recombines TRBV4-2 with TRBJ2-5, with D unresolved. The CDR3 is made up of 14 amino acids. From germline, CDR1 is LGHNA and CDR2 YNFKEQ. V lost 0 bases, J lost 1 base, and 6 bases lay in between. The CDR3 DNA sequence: TGTGCCAGCAGCCAAGATCGGAGCCAAGAGACCCAGTACTTC. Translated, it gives CASSQDRSQETQYF.

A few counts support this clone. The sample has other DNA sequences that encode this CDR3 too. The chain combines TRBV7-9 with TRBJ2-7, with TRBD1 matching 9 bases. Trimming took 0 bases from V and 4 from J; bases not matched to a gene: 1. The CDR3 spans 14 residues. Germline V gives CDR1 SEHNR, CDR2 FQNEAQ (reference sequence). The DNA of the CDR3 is TGTGCCAGCAGCTTAGCAGGACAGGGGTACGAGCAGTACTTC. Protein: CASSLAGQGYEQYF. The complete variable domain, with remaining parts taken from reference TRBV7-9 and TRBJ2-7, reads DTGVSQNPRHKITKRGQNVTFRCDPISEHNRLYWYRQTLGQGPEFLTYFQNEAQLEKSRLLSDRFSAERPKGSFSTLEIQRTEQGDSAMYLCASSLAGQGYEQYFGPGTRLTVT.

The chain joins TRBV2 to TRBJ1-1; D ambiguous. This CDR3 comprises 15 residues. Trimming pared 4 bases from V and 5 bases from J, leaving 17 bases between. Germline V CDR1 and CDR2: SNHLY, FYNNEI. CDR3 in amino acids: CASSVMAGSGTEAFF. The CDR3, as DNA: TGTGCCAGCAGTGTTATGGCAGGCAGCGGTACTGAAGCTTTCTTT.

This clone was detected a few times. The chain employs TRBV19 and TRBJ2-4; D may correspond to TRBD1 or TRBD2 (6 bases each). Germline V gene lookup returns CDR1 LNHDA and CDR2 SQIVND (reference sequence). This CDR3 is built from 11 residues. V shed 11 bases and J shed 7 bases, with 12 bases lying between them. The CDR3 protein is CAAIGGNIQYF. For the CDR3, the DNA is TGTGCCGCCATCGGGGGCAACATTCAGTACTTC.

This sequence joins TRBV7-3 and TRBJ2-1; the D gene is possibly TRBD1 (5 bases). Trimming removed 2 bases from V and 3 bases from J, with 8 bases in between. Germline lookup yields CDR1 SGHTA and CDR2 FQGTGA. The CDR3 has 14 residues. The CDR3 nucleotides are TGTGCCAGCAGCTTATTTCAGGGCTACAATGAGCAGTTCTTC. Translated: CASSLFQGYNEQFF.

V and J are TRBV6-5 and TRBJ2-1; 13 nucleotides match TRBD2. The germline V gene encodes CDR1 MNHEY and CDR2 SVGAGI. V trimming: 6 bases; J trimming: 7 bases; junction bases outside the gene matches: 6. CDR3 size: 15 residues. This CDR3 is CASRMTSGRWNEQFF. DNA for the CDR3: TGTGCCAGCAGAATGACTAGCGGGAGGTGGAATGAGCAGTTCTTC.

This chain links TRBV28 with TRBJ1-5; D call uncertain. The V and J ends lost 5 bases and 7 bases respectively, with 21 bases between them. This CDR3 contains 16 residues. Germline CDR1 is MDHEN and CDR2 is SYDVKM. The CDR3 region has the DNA TGTGCCAGCAGTGGCTCCCGTACGGGCTGGAGACAGCCCCAGCATTTT. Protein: CASSGSRTGWRQPQHF. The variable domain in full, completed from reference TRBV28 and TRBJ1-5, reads DVKVTQSSRYLVKRTGEKVFLECVQDMDHENMFWYRQDPGLGLRLIYFSYDVKMKEKGDIPEGYSVSREKKERFSLILESASTNQTSMYLCASSGSRTGWRQPQHFGDGTRLSIL.

DNA for the CDR3: TGTGCCAGCAGCCGTGCAGGCACCGGGGAGCTGTTTTTT. Translated: CASSRAGTGELFF. This chain uses TRBV5-5 with TRBJ2-2; D is ambiguous. In germline, CDR1 is SGHKS, CDR2 YYEKEE (reference sequence). The CDR3 is made up of 13 amino acids. V dropped 4 bases and J dropped 4 bases, with 8 bases sitting between them. Full variable domain (outside the CDR3, taken from reference TRBV5-5 and TRBJ2-2): DAGVTQSPTHLIKTRGQQVTLRCSPISGHKSVSWYQQVLGQGPQFIFQYYEKEERGRGNFPDRFSARQFPNYSSELNVNALLLGDSALYLCASSRAGTGELFFGEGSRLTVL.